This TCR beta chain was sequenced for a study of cytomegalovirus exposure and HLA in healthy donors. Both 60 Vbeta primers and 13 Jbeta primers went into the PCR. Sequencing was performed with immunoSEQ multiplex PCR; in TCRdb, only in-frame clones are kept and a portion is missing. The repertoire holds roughly 130,000 clones, with 88% as singletons. The germline CDR1 and CDR2 sequences are SGHTA and FQGNSA. The CDR3 runs 17 residues. Trimming pared 6 bases from V and 3 bases from J, leaving 24 bases between. This sequence joins TRBV7-2 and TRBJ2-7; TRBD1 is a possible D gene (5 bases). Source material: PBMCs. The receptor was isolated from a woman aged 35 to 49 in good health and CMV-seronegative. CDR3 loop: CASSQGIGAPFVYEQYF. The CDR3 coding sequence is TGTGCCAGCAGTCAAGGGATTGGGGCTCCCTTCGTCTACGAGCAGTACTTC.